Presented here are 28 T cell receptor beta chains from one specimen sequenced in a study of post-analysis software for immune sequencing data. Findings of the study overall: A few TRBV segments were significantly more frequent in patients than in controls. TRBV5-6, TRBV5-1 and TRBV20-1 were among these segments.

Carried by the TCR beta cDNA libraries were unique molecular identifiers. Each CDR3 protein is one row after TCRdb ran MiXCR on the PCR reads. This repertoire shows over 700,000 distinct CDR3 sequences, roughly 27% found once; its top ten account for around 0.56%. Their antigens remain unidentified. Sequencing input: blood. Receptors were obtained from a girl aged 10 to 17 with multiple sclerosis.

In its sample, this clonotype was seen many times. The V and J genes are TRBV7-9 and TRBJ2-1; 7 nucleotides agree with TRBD2. Germline CDR1 and CDR2: SEHNR and FQNEAQ (reference sequence). V was clipped by 5 bases and J by 10 bases; unmatched bases: 5. The CDR3 spans 12 residues. CDR3 amino acids: CASSASGGEQFF. In DNA form, the CDR3 reads TGTGCCAGCAGCGCTAGCGGAGGCGAGCAGTTCTTC.

The chain uses TRBV10-3 and TRBJ1-2, with D unresolved. This CDR3 is built from 13 residues. Germline V CDR1 and CDR2: ENHRY, SYGVKD. Trimming shortened V by 0 bases and J by 6 bases, and 8 bases separated the two germline ends. The CDR3 protein is CAISESLVDGYTF. As DNA, the CDR3 is TGTGCCATCAGTGAGTCGCTAGTGGATGGCTACACCTTC.

This clonotype was found a few times. The chain is built from TRBV2 and TRBJ2-6; 7 nucleotides line up with TRBD1. Germline V gene data show CDR1 as SNHLY and CDR2 as FYNNEI. V trimming: 8 bases; J trimming: 3 bases; junction bases outside the gene matches: 10. The CDR3 is 16 residues long. CDR3 protein: CASGMQGDGGANVLTF. The CDR3 DNA follows: TGTGCCAGCGGTATGCAGGGGGATGGTGGGGCCAACGTCCTGACTTTC.

A remark on this clonotype: At one end, the junction sequence differs from germline, possibly due to a read error. The chain recombines TRBV6-2 or TRBV6-3 with TRBJ2-7; D unresolved. CDR1 MNHEY and CDR2 SVGEGT come from the germline V gene. CDR3 length: 16 residues. CDR3 protein: CASSPPLVRNSCEQYF. CDR3 nucleotide sequence: TGTGCCAGCAGTCCCCCTCTTGTAAGAAACTCCTGCGAGCAGTACTTC.

This clonotype occurred a few times. The gene calls are TRBV7-2 and TRBJ1-2, with D perhaps TRBD1 (6 bases). V was cut by 5 bases and J by 3 bases, with 16 bases left in between. The CDR3 has 15 residues. Germline-derived CDR1 and CDR2 are SGHTA and FQGNSA. The CDR3 DNA is TGTGCCAGCAGCGCCCACTCAGGGGTGGACTATGGCTACACCTTC. Protein sequence: CASSAHSGVDYGYTF.

This clonotype was counted only a few times. V usage is TRBV11-2 and J usage is TRBJ1-2, with D possibly being TRBD1 (5 bases). Germline loops: CDR1 SGHAT, CDR2 FQNNGV. Trimming took 5 bases from V and 8 from J, leaving 24 bases between them. CDR3 length equals 16 residues. CDR3 in amino acids: CASSPGLVPSGGGYTF. The CDR3 bases are TGTGCCAGCAGCCCGGGGCTTGTGCCCTCCGGCGGGGGCTACACCTTC.

V and J are TRBV20-1 and TRBJ1-5, with a possible D match to TRBD1 (5 bases). The germline CDR1 and CDR2 sequences are DFQATT and SNEGSKA (reference sequence). The CDR3 length is 14 residues. The ends were cut back, 4 bases at V and 1 base at J, with 11 bases in the middle. The CDR3 DNA follows: TGCAGTGCTACAAAGTCAGGGAGCAATCAGCCCCAGCATTTT. This translates into CSATKSGSNQPQHF.

This clonotype was found many times. This rearrangement joins TRBV10-3 to TRBJ1-1; D is ambiguous. The germline V gene has CDR1 ENHRY and CDR2 SYGVKD. The CDR3 consists of 11 residues. V lost 0 bases and J 8 bases, leaving 4 bases between the germline ends. The CDR3 DNA reads as TGTGCCATCAGTGAGTCAGGGGAAGCTTTCTTT. It specifies CAISESGEAFF.

This clonotype appeared a few times. The chain employs TRBV5-1 and TRBJ2-3; no firm D call. Germline V gene lookup returns CDR1 SGHRS and CDR2 YFSETQ. This CDR3 comprises 16 residues. V dropped 1 base and J dropped 0 bases, with 12 bases sitting between them. Here the CDR3 reads CASSLKPPSSTDTQYF. The CDR3 coding sequence is TGCGCCAGCAGCTTGAAGCCCCCCTCTAGCACAGATACGCAGTATTTT.

This clonotype was observed once. The chain employs TRBV7-9 and TRBJ1-1; perhaps TRBD1 as D (5 bases). The CDR3 length is 16 residues. Trimming pared 1 base from V and 6 bases from J, leaving 18 bases between. Germline loops: CDR1 SEHNR, CDR2 FQNEAQ (reference sequence). CDR3 sequence reads: CASSLVGDRPGSEAFF. In DNA, the CDR3 is TGTGCCAGCAGCTTAGTTGGGGACCGGCCCGGCTCTGAAGCTTTCTTT.

This clonotype has more than one count but fewer than ten. As DNA, the CDR3 is TGTGCTAGTGGTTTGGTACCCTCCAGGTCCTACGAGCAGTACTTC. Its translation: CASGLVPSRSYEQYF. The V gene is TRBV12-5, the J gene TRBJ2-7; D ambiguous. Trimming pared 0 bases from V and 1 base from J, leaving 10 bases between. The germline V gene encodes CDR1 LGHNT and CDR2 FRNRAP. The CDR3 totals 15 residues.

This clonotype was seen just once. The junction does not match germline at one end; this may be a read error. The chain carries TRBV4-1 and TRBJ2-7; the match to TRBD1 covers 7 bases. The CDR3 is made up of 15 amino acids. CDR1 MGHRA and CDR2 YSYEKL come from the germline V gene. The CDR3, as DNA: TGCTCCAGCAGCCAATCCTTGGGACAGAGCTACGAGCAGTACTTC. Translation gives CSSSQSLGQSYEQYF.

The V gene is TRBV5-8, the J gene TRBJ2-7; D unresolved. Germline V CDR1 and CDR2: SGHTS, YDEGEE. This CDR3 region has 13 residues. Trimming took off 1 base at V and 9 bases at J, with 14 bases between the two ends. CDR3 nucleotide sequence: TGTGCCAGCAGCTTGATGGGAAATGACGCGCAGTACTTC. Protein product: CASSLMGNDAQYF.

The chain carries TRBV9 and TRBJ1-2; unclear D gene. This CDR3 is built from 17 residues. Germline V gene sequence: CDR1 SGDLS, CDR2 YYNGEE. Trimming shortened V by 4 bases and J by 0 bases, and 19 bases separated the two germline ends. Here the CDR3 reads CASSLARPTIANYGYTF. The CDR3 DNA reads as TGTGCCAGCAGCCTAGCCCGGCCTACCATAGCTAACTATGGCTACACCTTC. Combining the CDR3 with reference TRBV9 and TRBJ1-2 gives the whole variable domain DSGVTQTPKHLITATGQRVTLRCSPRSGDLSVYWYQQSLDQGLQFLIQYYNGEERAKGNILERFSAQQFPDLHSELNLSSLELGDSALYFCASSLARPTIANYGYTFGSGTRLTVV.

Comments on this clonotype: It may be a read error: a sequence one base away is much more abundant. The chain combines TRBV7-2 with TRBJ2-3; 8 bases map to TRBD2. The CDR3 length is 17 residues. Germline CDR1 reads SGHTA; CDR2 reads FQGNSA. V lost 1 base to trimming and J lost 4 bases; unmatched junction nucleotides: 10. The DNA for the CDR3 is TGTGCCAGCAGCTTAGTGCTAAGCGGGAGTGGCCCAGATACGCAGTATTTT. As protein: CASSLVLSGSGPDTQYF.

The chain is built from TRBV6-1 and TRBJ2-1, with 11 positions matching TRBD2. Germline-derived CDR1 and CDR2 are MNHNS and SASEGT. This CDR3 is 14 amino acids long. Trimming took 8 bases from V and 0 from J; bases not matched to a gene: 0. The DNA of the CDR3 is TGTGCCAGCGGGACTAGCGGCTCCTACAATGAGCAGTTCTTC. Translation gives CASGTSGSYNEQFF.

This chain connects TRBV20-1 to TRBJ2-5; 11 bases align to TRBD2. This CDR3 is built from 17 residues. With 1 base clipped from V and 1 base from J, the junction kept 8 bases outside the gene matches. Germline CDR1 is DFQATT and CDR2 is SNEGSKA (reference sequence). The CDR3 is CSARVYGTSGPQETQYF. In DNA, the CDR3 is TGCAGTGCTAGAGTCTACGGGACTAGCGGCCCCCAAGAGACCCAGTACTTC.

The V call is TRBV5-1, the J call TRBJ1-2; TRBD1 is a possible D gene (5 bases). CDR1 and CDR2 from the germline V gene are SGHRS and YFSETQ. The CDR3 spans 12 residues. V lost 0 bases and J 9 bases, leaving 9 bases between the germline ends. Here the CDR3 DNA reads TGCGCCAGCAGCTTGGAGAGGGGTCGCTACACCTTC. Amino acid sequence: CASSLERGRYTF.

This clonotype showed up just a few times. V gene TRBV6-6 combines with J gene TRBJ2-3, with 7 bases aligning to TRBD1. The trim removed 2 bases at V and 7 bases at J, leaving 12 bases unmatched. The CDR3 length is 16 residues. CDR1 MNHNY and CDR2 SVGAGI come from the germline V gene (reference sequence). CDR3 nucleotide sequence: TGTGCCAGCAGTTACATGACAGGGCTATCGACGAATACGCAGTATTTT. The encoded protein is CASSYMTGLSTNTQYF.

The rearrangement links TRBV9 to TRBJ2-5, with 7 bases that match TRBD1. Germline CDR1 reads SGDLS; CDR2 reads YYNGEE. The CDR3 has 15 residues. V was pared by 4 bases and J by 3 bases, with 9 bases of the junction left unmatched. CDR3 sequence reads: CASSLGQDREETQYF. CDR3 bases: TGTGCCAGCAGCCTCGGACAGGACAGAGAAGAGACCCAGTACTTC.

V and J are TRBV7-2 and TRBJ1-5; D uncertain. V gave up 0 bases and J gave up 6 bases, with 12 bases separating them. The CDR3 runs 15 residues. CDR1 and CDR2 from the germline V gene are SGHTA and FQGNSA. The CDR3 coding sequence is TGTGCCAGCAGCTTAGCGTTGGGGAACCGTCAGCCCCAGCATTTT. Protein: CASSLALGNRQPQHF. Complete variable domain (other parts from reference TRBV7-2 and TRBJ1-5): GAGVSQSPSNKVTEKGKDVELRCDPISGHTALYWYRQSLGQGLEFLIYFQGNSAPDKSGLPSDRFSAERTGGSVSTLTIQRTQQEDSAVYLCASSLALGNRQPQHFGDGTRLSIL.

This clonotype has more than one count but fewer than ten. The chain joins TRBV12-3 or TRBV12-4 to TRBJ2-7; D gene uncertain. The V end lost 6 bases, the J end lost 2 bases, and 11 bases lay between the germline ends. The CDR3 is 13 amino acids. CDR3 protein: CASRAALTYEQYF. DNA of the CDR3: TGTGCCAGCAGGGCGGCGCTTACCTACGAGCAGTACTTC.

This chain uses TRBV4-3 with TRBJ1-5; D not resolved. Trimming shortened V by 0 bases and J by 6 bases, and 12 bases separated the two germline ends. The CDR3 runs 15 residues. The V gene's germline CDR1 is LGHNA and CDR2 YSLEER. CDR3 in amino acids: CASSQEILAAQPQHF. Written as DNA, the CDR3 is TGCGCCAGCAGCCAAGAGATTCTTGCGGCTCAGCCCCAGCATTTT.

The chain employs TRBV27 and TRBJ2-3; D is unresolved. TRBJ2-7 matches the DNA end more closely, so the J call is doubtful. The CDR3 contains 14 residues. Looked up from germline, CDR1 is MNHEY and CDR2 is SMNVEV (reference sequence). The CDR3: CASSPPPITDTQYF. The CDR3 DNA reads TGTGCCAGCAGTCCTCCCCCCATCACAGATACGCAGTACTTC.

This clonotype has only a few counts. The rearrangement links TRBV10-1 to TRBJ2-1; 13 bases are a match to TRBD2. The CDR3 has 14 amino acids. Trimming took 4 bases from V and 15 from J; bases not matched to a gene: 9. Germline CDR1 reads WNHNN; CDR2 reads SYGVQD (reference sequence). DNA for the CDR3: TGCGCCAGCAGTGTTGGGACTAGCGGGAAATGGCTGTTCTTC. Encoded protein: CASSVGTSGKWLFF.

The chain uses TRBV28 and TRBJ2-3; TRBD2 matches 10 bases. V lost 1 base to trimming and J lost 0 bases; unmatched junction nucleotides: 1. Germline CDR1 and CDR2: MDHEN and SYDVKM. The CDR3 runs to 16 residues. The CDR3 DNA reads as TGTGCCAGCAGTTTATCGGGACTAGCGAGCACAGATACGCAGTATTTT. Translation gives CASSLSGLASTDTQYF. The variable domain in full, with the rest retrieved from reference TRBV28 and TRBJ2-3, is DVKVTQSSRYLVKRTGEKVFLECVQDMDHENMFWYRQDPGLGLRLIYFSYDVKMKEKGDIPEGYSVSREKKERFSLILESASTNQTSMYLCASSLSGLASTDTQYFGPGTRLTVL.

This clonotype was seen just once. V gene TRBV5-6 combines with J gene TRBJ2-2; TRBD2 matches at 10 bases. From germline, CDR1 is SGHDT and CDR2 YYEEEE. V lost 8 bases to trimming and J lost 2 bases; unmatched junction nucleotides: 15. This CDR3 is built from 18 residues. CDR3 in DNA: TGTGCCAGTAGCGTAGGAACTAGCGGGAACCCTAACACCGGGGAGCTGTTTTTT. Protein: CASSVGTSGNPNTGELFF.

Only a few counts were recorded for this clonotype. The CDR3 spells CASRLARYNEQFF. The CDR3, as DNA: TGTGCCAGTCGACTAGCGAGATACAATGAGCAGTTCTTC. The gene calls are TRBV11-2 and TRBJ2-1; 8 bases line up with TRBD2. The length of the CDR3 is 13 residues. The ends lost 9 bases at V and 4 bases at J; junction bases unmatched: 5. Germline loops: CDR1 SGHAT, CDR2 FQNNGV.